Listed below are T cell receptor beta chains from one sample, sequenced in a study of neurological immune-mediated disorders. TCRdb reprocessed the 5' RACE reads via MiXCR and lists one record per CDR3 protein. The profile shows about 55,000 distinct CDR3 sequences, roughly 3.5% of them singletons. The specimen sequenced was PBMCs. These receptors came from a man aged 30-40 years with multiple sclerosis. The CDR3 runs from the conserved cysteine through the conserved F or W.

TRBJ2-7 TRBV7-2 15 CASSLLPSGGYEQYF
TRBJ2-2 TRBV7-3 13 CASSPEGWRELFF
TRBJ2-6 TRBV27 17 CASSLTGRESGANVLTF
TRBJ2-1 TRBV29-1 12 CSVGLGEFQQFF
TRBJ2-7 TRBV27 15 CASSLRTGDSYEQYF
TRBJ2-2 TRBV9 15 CASSDVMTNTGELFF
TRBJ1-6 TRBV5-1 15 CASSGGQGDNSPLHF
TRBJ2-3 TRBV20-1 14 CSAPLPGHPDTQYF
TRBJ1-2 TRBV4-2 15 CASSQGGQGDYGYTF
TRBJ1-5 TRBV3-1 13 CASSRRGEQPQNF
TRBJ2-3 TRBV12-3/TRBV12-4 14 CASSLRGEQDTQYF
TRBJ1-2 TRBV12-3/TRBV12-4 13 CASSSSGIYGYTF
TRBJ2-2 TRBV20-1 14 CSAPGTGGAGELFF
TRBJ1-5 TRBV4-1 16 CASSQPGQAVNQPQHF
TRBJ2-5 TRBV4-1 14 CASSQGARGETQYF
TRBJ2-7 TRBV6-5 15 CASRWRTAGEGEQYF
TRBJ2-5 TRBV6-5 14 CASSYGEYQETQYF
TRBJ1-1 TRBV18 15 CASSPGGRDYTEAFF
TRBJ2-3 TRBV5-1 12 CASSLEGDTQYF
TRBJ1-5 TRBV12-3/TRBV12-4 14 CASSLAWGGQPQHF
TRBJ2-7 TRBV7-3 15 CASSLSGSLNYEQYF
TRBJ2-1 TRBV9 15 CASTRLAGRYNEQFF
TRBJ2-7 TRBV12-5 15 CASGLTATRSYEQYF
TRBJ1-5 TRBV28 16 CASSLSGGPSNQPQHF
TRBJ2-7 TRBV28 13 CASSRTLIYEQYF
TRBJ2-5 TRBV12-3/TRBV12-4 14 CASSPIASQETQYF
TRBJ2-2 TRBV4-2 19 CASSQRTSGGATNTGELFF
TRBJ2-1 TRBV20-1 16 CSARDSGRAPYNEQFF
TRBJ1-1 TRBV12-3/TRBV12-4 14 CASSLGGLSTEAFF
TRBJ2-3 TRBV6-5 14 CASSQGTSTDTQYF
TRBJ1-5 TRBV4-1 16 CASSQDWLQNNQPQHF
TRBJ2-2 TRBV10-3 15 CAISEAGGLTGELFF
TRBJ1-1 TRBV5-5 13 CASSLISNTEAFF
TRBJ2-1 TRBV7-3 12 CASSYPGSQQFF
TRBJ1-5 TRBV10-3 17 CAISESTWTGMGKPQHF
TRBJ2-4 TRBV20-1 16 CSARGGGRGESNIQYF
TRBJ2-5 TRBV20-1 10 CSAQRGTQYF
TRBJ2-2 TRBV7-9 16 CASSLGGGSAAGELFF
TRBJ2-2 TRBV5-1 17 CASSSTAGTTLTGELFF
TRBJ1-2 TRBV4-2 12 CASSEDRVGYTF
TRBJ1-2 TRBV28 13 CASSKSGGVGYTF
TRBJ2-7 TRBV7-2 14 CASSLNRGGPGQYF
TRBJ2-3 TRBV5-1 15 CASATSGSSTDTQYF
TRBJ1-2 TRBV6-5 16 CASSSPLGGSSDGYTF
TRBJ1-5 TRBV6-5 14 CASRPGTGNQPQHF
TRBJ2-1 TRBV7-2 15 CASIKSGGGRREQFF